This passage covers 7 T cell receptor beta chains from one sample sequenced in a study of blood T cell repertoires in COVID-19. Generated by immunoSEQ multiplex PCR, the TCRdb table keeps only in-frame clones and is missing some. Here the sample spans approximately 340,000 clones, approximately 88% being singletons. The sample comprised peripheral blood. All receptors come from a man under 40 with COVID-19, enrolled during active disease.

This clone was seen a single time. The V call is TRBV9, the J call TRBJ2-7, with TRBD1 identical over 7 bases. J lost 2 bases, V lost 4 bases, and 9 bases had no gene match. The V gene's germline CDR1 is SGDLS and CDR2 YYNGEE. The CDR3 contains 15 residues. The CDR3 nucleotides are TGTGCCAGCAGCCCGACAGGGTACATCGCCTACGAGCAGTACTTC. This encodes CASSPTGYIAYEQYF.

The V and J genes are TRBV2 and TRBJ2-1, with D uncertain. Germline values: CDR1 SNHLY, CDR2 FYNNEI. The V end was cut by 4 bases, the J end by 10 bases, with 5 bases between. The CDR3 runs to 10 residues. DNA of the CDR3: TGTGCCAGCAGTGCACAGGAGCAGTTCTTC. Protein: CASSAQEQFF. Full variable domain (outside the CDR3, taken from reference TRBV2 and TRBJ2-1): EPEVTQTPSHQVTQMGQEVILRCVPISNHLYFYWYRQILGQKVEFLVSFYNNEISEKSEIFDDQFSVERPDGSNFTLKIRSTKLEDSAMYFCASSAQEQFFGPGTRLTVL.

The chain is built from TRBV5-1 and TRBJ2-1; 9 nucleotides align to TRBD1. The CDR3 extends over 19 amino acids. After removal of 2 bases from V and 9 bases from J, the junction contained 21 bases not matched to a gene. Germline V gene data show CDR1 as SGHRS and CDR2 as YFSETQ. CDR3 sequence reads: CASSLNDLGRDRVMGEQFF. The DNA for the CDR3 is TGCGCCAGCAGCTTAAATGATTTGGGCCGGGACAGGGTTATGGGTGAGCAGTTCTTC.

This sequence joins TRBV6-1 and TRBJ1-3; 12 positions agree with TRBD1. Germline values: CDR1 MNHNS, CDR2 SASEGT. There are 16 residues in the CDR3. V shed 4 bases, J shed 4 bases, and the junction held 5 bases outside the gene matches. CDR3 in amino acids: CASSAGTGGSGNTIYF. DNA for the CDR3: TGTGCCAGCAGTGCCGGGACAGGGGGCAGCGGAAACACCATATATTTT.

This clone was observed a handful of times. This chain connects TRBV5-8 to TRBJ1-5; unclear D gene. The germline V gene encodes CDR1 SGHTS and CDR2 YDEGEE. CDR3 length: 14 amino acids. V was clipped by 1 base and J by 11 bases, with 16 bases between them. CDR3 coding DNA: TGTGCCAGCAGCTTGTTCCAGCCCGGCGGGGCCCAGCATTTT. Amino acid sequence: CASSLFQPGGAQHF.

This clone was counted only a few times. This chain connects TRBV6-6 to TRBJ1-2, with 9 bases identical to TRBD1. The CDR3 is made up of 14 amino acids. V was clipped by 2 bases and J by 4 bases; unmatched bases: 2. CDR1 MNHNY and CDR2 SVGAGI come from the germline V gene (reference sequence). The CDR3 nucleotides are TGTGCCAGCAGTTACGAGACAGGGGGCTATGGCTACACCTTC. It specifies CASSYETGGYGYTF.

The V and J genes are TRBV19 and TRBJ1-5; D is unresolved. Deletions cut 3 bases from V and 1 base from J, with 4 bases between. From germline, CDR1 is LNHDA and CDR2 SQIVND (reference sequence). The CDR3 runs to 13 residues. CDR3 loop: CASSMTSNQPQHF. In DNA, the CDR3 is TGTGCCAGTAGTATGACAAGCAATCAGCCCCAGCATTTT.